This is a list of T cell receptor beta chains from one sample in a study of cytomegalovirus exposure and HLA in healthy donors. Sequencing used immunoSEQ multiplex PCR; TCRdb keeps in-frame clones, though not all of them. The repertoire includes about 150,000 clones, over 70% of them detected once, and roughly 2.3% sits in the top ten. Sequencing used PBMCs. The source is a man aged 25 to 40 in good health and CMV-seronegative. CDR3s include the opening cysteine and the closing phenylalanine or tryptophan. A D gene is named only where the DNA matches it firmly. Some rows have no size entry. The others give once, few or many, or a class for an expanded clone.

D gene | J gene | V gene | clone size | CDR3 DNA | CDR3 protein
. | TRBJ1-3 | TRBV10-3 | once | TGTGCCATCAGTGACTGGACAGCTGGAAACACCATATATTTT | CAISDWTAGNTIYF
TRBD1 | TRBJ2-5 | TRBV7-2 | . | TGTGCCAGCAGGGCCTCAGACAGGGGAAGGGAGACCCAGTACTTC | CASRASDRGRETQYF
. | TRBJ1-4 | TRBV27 | . | TGTGCCAGCAGTTTCAGTCATCTTAATGAAAAACTGTTTTTT | CASSFSHLNEKLFF
. | TRBJ1-1 | TRBV30 | . | TGTGCCTGGAGTGGTGCCGATTTATTAGGAGGAGCTTTCTTT | CAWSGADLLGGAFF
TRBD2 | TRBJ2-3 | TRBV4-3 | . | TGCGCCAGCAGCCAAGGGGGGGAGGGCCTCACAGATACGCAGTATTTT | CASSQGGEGLTDTQYF
TRBD2 | TRBJ2-1 | TRBV5-8 | . | TGTGCCAGCAGATGGACTAGCGGGAGAGGGTTCTTC | CASRWTSGRGFF
. | TRBJ1-1 | TRBV7-9 | many | TGTGCCAGCAGCCCAGTACGGGGGGGTATGGCTGAAGCTTTCTTT | CASSPVRGGMAEAFF
. | TRBJ2-7 | TRBV28 | . | TGTGCCAGCAGTTCCCCGGGACACCGGTCTACCTACGAGCAGTACTTC | CASSSPGHRSTYEQYF
. | TRBJ1-5 | TRBV27 | . | TGTGCCAGCCGACAGGGCAATCAGCCCCAGCATTTT | CASRQGNQPQHF
. | TRBJ2-5 | TRBV9 | . | TGTGCCAGCAGCGTAGGATCAGGGCAGGAGACCCAGTACTTC | CASSVGSGQETQYF
TRBD2 | TRBJ2-7 | TRBV28 | . | TGTGCCAGCAGAGCACTAGCGGCCTACGAGCAGTACTTC | CASRALAAYEQYF
TRBD1 | TRBJ1-4 | TRBV19 | . | TGTGCCAGTAGCCGACAGGGGACTAATGAAAAACTGTTTTTT | CASSRQGTNEKLFF
TRBD1 | TRBJ1-5 | TRBV5-5 | . | TGTGCCAGCAGCACGCGGACAGGGGATCAGCCCCAGCATTTT | CASSTRTGDQPQHF
TRBD2 | TRBJ2-1 | TRBV9 | . | TGTGCCAGCAGCCTCTCTAGCGGCAATGAGCAGTTCTTC | CASSLSSGNEQFF
. | TRBJ1-4 | TRBV27 | . | TGTGCCAGCAGTTTAATGGCGGATGCCCAGGGAAAACTGTTTTTT | CASSLMADAQGKLFF
. | TRBJ2-5 | TRBV6-5 | few | TGTGCCAGTGGGCGGGGTACAGAGACCCAGTACTTC | CASGRGTETQYF
TRBD2 | TRBJ2-7 | TRBV4-3 | . | TGCGCCAGCAGTCACGCTAGCGGGTCCTCCTACGAGCAGTACTTC | CASSHASGSSYEQYF
. | TRBJ2-7 | TRBV7-9 | . | TGTGCCAGCAGCTTACGTCAGGGGCCCTACGAGCAGTACTTC | CASSLRQGPYEQYF
TRBD2 | TRBJ2-1 | TRBV15 | . | TGTGCCACCAGCAGGGGACTAGCGGGAGGCAATGAGCAGTTCTTC | CATSRGLAGGNEQFF
. | TRBJ2-7 | TRBV5-1 | . | TGCGCCAGCAGCTGGGGGGAGTCCTACGAGCAGTACTTC | CASSWGESYEQYF
. | TRBJ1-1 | TRBV29-1 | few | TGCAGGGCTGAAAGGGGTAGCACTGAAGCTTTCTTT | CRAERGSTEAFF
. | TRBJ2-7 | TRBV9 | . | TGTGCCAGCAGCGTATACGGGGGACTGTTTTTTCTTACCCGTTACGAGCAGTACTTC | CASSVYGGLFFLTRYEQYF
. | TRBJ2-3 | TRBV28 | . | TGTGCCAGCAGAACCGGGACATCTCCAGATACGCAGTATTTT | CASRTGTSPDTQYF
TRBD1 | TRBJ2-7 | TRBV6-5 | . | TGTGCCAGCAGTCAGGACAGGGGTACCTACGAGCAGTACTTC | CASSQDRGTYEQYF
. | TRBJ2-6 | TRBV6-5 | . | TGTGCCAGCAGTTACGGGGCAGCTGGGGCCAACGTCCTGACTTTC | CASSYGAAGANVLTF
. | TRBJ1-6 | TRBV5-1 | . | TGCGCCAGCAGTTCGGGGTATTCACCCCTCCACTTT | CASSSGYSPLHF
TRBD1 | TRBJ1-1 | TRBV30 | . | TGTGCCTGGAGTGTAGGGACAGGGGGCATGAACACTGAAGCTTTCTTT | CAWSVGTGGMNTEAFF
. | TRBJ2-2 | TRBV4-3 | . | TGCGCCAGCAGCCAAGGCAGGGGGGTTTACACCGGGGAGCTGTTTTTT | CASSQGRGVYTGELFF
TRBD1 | TRBJ1-2 | TRBV5-6 | . | TGTGCCAGCAGCTTCTGGGACAGGACTAACTATGGCTACACCTTC | CASSFWDRTNYGYTF
TRBD1 | TRBJ2-3 | TRBV6-4 | . | TGTGCCAGCAGTGCACAGGGGACAGATACGCAGTATTTT | CASSAQGTDTQYF
. | TRBJ2-7 | TRBV28 | . | TGTGCCAGCACCTCCCCAGGGATCACCTACGAGCAGTACTTC | CASTSPGITYEQYF
TRBD2 | TRBJ2-2 | TRBV27 | . | TGTGCCAGCAGTTTACGGCGGGAGGGCAACACCGGGGAGCTGTTTTTT | CASSLRREGNTGELFF
. | TRBJ2-1 | TRBV9 | . | TGTGCCAGCAGCGTAGGCGGGTACCACAATGAGCAGTTCTTC | CASSVGGYHNEQFF
TRBD2 | TRBJ2-3 | TRBV5-4 | . | TGTGCCAGCAGCTTGCCAGGCGGGAGGCGCACAGATACGCAGTATTTT | CASSLPGGRRTDTQYF
. | TRBJ2-2 | TRBV5-1 | . | TGCGCCAGCAGCCCGGAGGGCCGTAGCGGGGAGCTGTTTTTT | CASSPEGRSGELFF
. | TRBJ1-4 | TRBV10-3 | . | TGTGCCACGGACGGGGGAACTAATGAAAAACTGTTTTTT | CATDGGTNEKLFF